The present T cell receptor (beta chain) was sequenced within a study of blood T cell repertoires in COVID-19. As for the study in general: Donors in the United States, Italy and Spain gave samples during acute or convalescent COVID-19. From T cells, B-cell-depleted T cells, or PBMCs came the material, which was cDNA or gDNA.

This CDR3 comprises 16 residues. Germline V lookup: CDR1 MNHEY, CDR2 SMNVEV (reference sequence). With V trimmed by 2 bases and J by 0 bases, 3 bases remained unmatched. Original handling: Nucleated cell number was recorded as an estimate derived from reference gene primer amplification. Using immunoSEQ multiplex PCR, the repertoire was profiled, and TCRdb retains in-frame clones only, with some absent. That table supplies the V and J calls and clone size; D and trimming were determined from the DNA. The sample carries roughly 480,000 clones, about 91% recorded once. The TCR comes from a man aged 18 to 35 with COVID-19, enrolled during active disease. This rearrangement joins TRBV27 to TRBJ2-4, with TRBD2 identical over 8 bases. Material for sequencing was peripheral blood. CDR3 DNA: TGTGCCAGCAGTTTAGGGCTAGCGGGAGCCAAAAACATTCAGTACTTC. Encoded protein: CASSLGLAGAKNIQYF.